Below are 16 T cell receptor beta chains sequenced from a single sample in a study of shared clonotypes between healthy human individuals. Naive CD8 cells comprised CD45RO-negative, CCR7-positively selected cells, excluding terminally differentiated effector memory CD45RA+ cells. Only in-frame clones appear in the TCRdb table, and some are missing; sequencing was by immunoSEQ multiplex PCR. Of about 590,000 clones listed, 95% are singletons. Sequencing was carried out using naive CD8+ T cells sorted from blood. All receptors come from a woman younger than 45 in good health.

The chain uses TRBV4-1 and TRBJ2-1; weak D call: TRBD1 (6 bases). Germline V gives CDR1 MGHRA, CDR2 YSYEKL. The CDR3 is 16 amino acids. Trimming shortened V by 3 bases and J by 0 bases, and 12 bases separated the two germline ends. CDR3 nucleotides: TGCGCCAGCAGCCATACCGGGACACTCTCCTACAATGAGCAGTTCTTC. Its translation: CASSHTGTLSYNEQFF.

Worth noting for this clone: Other DNA sequences in this specimen translate into the identical CDR3. V and J are TRBV27 and TRBJ1-1; a possible D gene is TRBD1 (6 bases). The V gene lost 3 bases and the J gene lost 1 base, with 9 bases spanning the gap. The CDR3 extends over 14 amino acids. CDR1 and CDR2 (germline): MNHEY, SMNVEV (reference sequence). DNA for the CDR3: TGTGCCAGCAGTTTTGGGGGCTCGAACACTGAAGCTTTCTTT. It translates to CASSFGGSNTEAFF.

V gene TRBV27 combines with J gene TRBJ2-2, with TRBD2 matching 8 bases. The CDR3 length is 17 residues. V trimming: 6 bases; J trimming: 4 bases; junction bases outside the gene matches: 13. Germline V lookup: CDR1 MNHEY, CDR2 SMNVEV (reference sequence). CDR3 in amino acids: CASSRVGGLGSTGELFF. The CDR3 nucleotides read TGTGCCAGCAGCCGAGTTGGGGGACTAGGTTCCACCGGGGAGCTGTTTTTT.

The DNA of the CDR3 is TGTGCCAGCAGCTTGCCTTCGAGCTCCTACGAGCAGTACTTC. This encodes CASSLPSSSYEQYF. The genes are TRBV5-6 and TRBJ2-7; unclear D gene. Germline CDR1 is SGHDT and CDR2 is YYEEEE. V lost 1 base and J lost 0, with 8 bases in between. CDR3 size: 14 residues. The full variable domain, in which reference TRBV5-6 and TRBJ2-7 provide the parts outside the CDR3, is DAGVTQSPTHLIKTRGQQVTLRCSPKSGHDTVSWYQQALGQGPQFIFQYYEEEERQRGNFPDRFSGHQFPNYSSELNVNALLLGDSALYLCASSLPSSSYEQYFGPGTRLTVT.

The rearrangement joins TRBV28 to TRBJ2-3, with D possibly being TRBD2 (6 bases). Germline V gene sequence: CDR1 MDHEN, CDR2 SYDVKM. There are 14 residues in the CDR3. Trimming shortened V by 7 bases and J by 5 bases, and 16 bases separated the two germline ends. The CDR3 DNA follows: TGTGCCAGCACCCGGGCGGGGCGGGGAGATACGCAGTATTTT. Residues: CASTRAGRGDTQYF.

This chain connects TRBV14 to TRBJ2-3; D perhaps matches TRBD1 (6 bases). Trimming left V 4 bases short and J 0 bases short, with 17 bases between. This CDR3 region has 17 residues. Germline values: CDR1 SGHDN, CDR2 FVKESK. The CDR3 nucleotides are TGTGCCAGCAGCCCACTGGGTGTGAGGGGGAGCACAGATACGCAGTATTTT. As protein: CASSPLGVRGSTDTQYF. Together with reference TRBV14 and TRBJ2-3, the CDR3 gives the full variable domain: EAGVTQFPSHSVIEKGQTVTLRCDPISGHDNLYWYRRVMGKEIKFLLHFVKESKQDESGMPNNRFLAERTGGTYSTLKVQPAELEDSGVYFCASSPLGVRGSTDTQYFGPGTRLTVL.

Concerning this clone itself: Other nucleotide sequences in the sample specify the same CDR3. The chain has TRBV27 and TRBJ1-5; maybe TRBD1 (6 bases). This CDR3 has 14 amino acids. Germline V gene sequence: CDR1 MNHEY, CDR2 SMNVEV (reference sequence). V lost 4 bases to trimming and J lost 1 base, with 8 bases between them. The CDR3 sequence: CASSSGGSNQPQHF. The CDR3 DNA follows: TGTGCCAGCAGTTCCGGGGGCAGCAATCAGCCCCAGCATTTT.

V gene TRBV5-1 combines with J gene TRBJ2-4, with TRBD2 as a possible D gene (5 bases). V lost 4 bases to trimming and J lost 11 bases, with 19 bases between them. Per the germline V gene, CDR1 is SGHRS and CDR2 is YFSETQ. The CDR3 is made up of 14 amino acids. The DNA for the CDR3 is TGCGCCAGCAGCAAGGGAGCCTTGGGTTTATTTCAGTACTTC. It translates to CASSKGALGLFQYF.

This chain joins TRBV27 and TRBJ2-7, with TRBD2 matching over 11 bases. CDR1 and CDR2 (germline): MNHEY, SMNVEV (reference sequence). After removal of 6 bases from V and 6 bases from J, the junction contained 7 bases not matched to a gene. The CDR3 has 14 residues. In DNA, the CDR3 is TGTGCCAGCAGGTTAGCGGGAGGGCCGGTCGAGCAGTACTTC. Translated, it gives CASRLAGGPVEQYF.

J is TRBJ2-7 and V is TRBV7-9; no clear D gene. Germline V gene data show CDR1 as SEHNR and CDR2 as FQNEAQ (reference sequence). Trimming removed 1 base at V and 6 bases at J, with 16 bases between. This CDR3 comprises 15 residues. Here the CDR3 DNA reads TGTGCCAGCAGCTTAGTGGCCGGACCCGCAAGCGAGCAGTACTTC. It specifies CASSLVAGPASEQYF.

This chain connects TRBV9 to TRBJ1-5; D remains ambiguous. The length of the CDR3 is 15 residues. Per the germline V gene, CDR1 is SGDLS and CDR2 is YYNGEE. V dropped 0 bases and J dropped 3 bases, with 10 bases sitting between them. CDR3 region: CASSVDGSLNQPQHF. The DNA of the CDR3 is TGTGCCAGCAGCGTAGACGGCAGTCTCAATCAGCCCCAGCATTTT.

The chain carries TRBV16 and TRBJ2-7; no clear D. V was clipped by 0 bases and J by 2 bases, with 8 bases between them. The CDR3 extends over 14 amino acids. In germline, CDR1 is KGHSY, CDR2 FQNENV. The CDR3, as DNA: TGTGCCAGCAGCCAATCAGCAGCACCCTACGAGCAGTACTTC. Translated, it gives CASSQSAAPYEQYF.

The chain joins TRBV19 to TRBJ2-7; the D gene could be TRBD1 or TRBD2 (6 bases each). Germline V lookup: CDR1 LNHDA, CDR2 SQIVND (reference sequence). The CDR3 totals 15 residues. Deletions cut 3 bases from V and 2 bases from J, with 14 bases between. The CDR3 sequence is CASSIGGGRPYEQYF. CDR3 in DNA: TGTGCCAGTAGTATCGGAGGGGGGCGCCCCTACGAGCAGTACTTC. The full variable domain, with the rest looked up from reference TRBV19 and TRBJ2-7, is DGGITQSPKYLFRKEGQNVTLSCEQNLNHDAMYWYRQDPGQGLRLIYYSQIVNDFQKGDIAEGYSVSREKKESFPLTVTSAQKNPTAFYLCASSIGGGRPYEQYFGPGTRLTVT.

The chain links TRBV27 to TRBJ2-5; 8 bases map to TRBD1. The J call may be faulty, since TRBJ2-7 better matches the DNA end. The CDR3 is 13 amino acids. Germline V gene lookup returns CDR1 MNHEY and CDR2 SMNVEV (reference sequence). The CDR3 loop is CASSFAGGGEQYF. In nucleotides, the CDR3 is TGTGCCAGCAGTTTCGCAGGGGGCGGCGAGCAGTACTTC.

This sequence joins TRBV4-1 and TRBJ2-7, with unresolved D. Trimming cost V 5 bases and J 2 bases, with 13 bases left between them. This CDR3 contains 14 residues. The germline V gene encodes CDR1 MGHRA and CDR2 YSYEKL. DNA of the CDR3: TGCGCCAGCAGCTCACTGGACGGCCCCTACGAGCAGTACTTC. It codes for CASSSLDGPYEQYF.

The rearrangement joins TRBV15 to TRBJ2-2; 9 bases match TRBD1. V lost 3 bases to trimming and J lost 6 bases; unmatched junction nucleotides: 2. Germline V gene data show CDR1 as LNHNV and CDR2 as YYDKDF (reference sequence). The CDR3 is 14 residues long. The CDR3 DNA sequence: TGTGCCACCAGCAGCCGGACAGGGGCCGGGGAGCTGTTTTTT. This gives the protein CATSSRTGAGELFF.